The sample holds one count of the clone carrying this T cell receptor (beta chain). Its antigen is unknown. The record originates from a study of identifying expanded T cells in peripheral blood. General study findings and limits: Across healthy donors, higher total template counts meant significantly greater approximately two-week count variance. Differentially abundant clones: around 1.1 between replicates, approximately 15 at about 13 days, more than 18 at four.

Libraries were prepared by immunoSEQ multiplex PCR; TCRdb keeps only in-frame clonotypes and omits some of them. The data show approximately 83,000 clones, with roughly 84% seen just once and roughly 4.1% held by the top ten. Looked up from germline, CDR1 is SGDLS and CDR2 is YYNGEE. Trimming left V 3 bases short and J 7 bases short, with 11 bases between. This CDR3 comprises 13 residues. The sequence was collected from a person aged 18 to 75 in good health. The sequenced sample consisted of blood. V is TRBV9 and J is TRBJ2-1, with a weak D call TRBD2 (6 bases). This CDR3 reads CASSALEGNEQFF. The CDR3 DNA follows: TGTGCCAGCAGCGCCCTGGAGGGGAATGAGCAGTTCTTC.